Sequencing of this T cell receptor beta chain was carried out in a study of blood T cell repertoires in COVID-19. Trimming removed 0 bases from V and 7 bases from J, with 8 bases in between. This CDR3 spans 13 amino acids. Per the germline V gene, CDR1 is SGDLS and CDR2 is YYNGEE. Sequenced by immunoSEQ multiplex PCR; TCRdb stores in-frame clones only, minus some. This sample has some 110,000 clones; approximately 80% occur once, and the top ten carry around 2.5%. This clonotype originated in a man aged 45-65 years with acute or convalescent COVID-19. Material for sequencing was peripheral blood. This rearrangement joins TRBV9 to TRBJ2-1; possibly TRBD2 for D (5 bases). CDR3 loop: CASSVELGNEQFF. Here the CDR3 DNA reads TGTGCCAGCAGCGTAGAACTAGGGAATGAGCAGTTCTTC.